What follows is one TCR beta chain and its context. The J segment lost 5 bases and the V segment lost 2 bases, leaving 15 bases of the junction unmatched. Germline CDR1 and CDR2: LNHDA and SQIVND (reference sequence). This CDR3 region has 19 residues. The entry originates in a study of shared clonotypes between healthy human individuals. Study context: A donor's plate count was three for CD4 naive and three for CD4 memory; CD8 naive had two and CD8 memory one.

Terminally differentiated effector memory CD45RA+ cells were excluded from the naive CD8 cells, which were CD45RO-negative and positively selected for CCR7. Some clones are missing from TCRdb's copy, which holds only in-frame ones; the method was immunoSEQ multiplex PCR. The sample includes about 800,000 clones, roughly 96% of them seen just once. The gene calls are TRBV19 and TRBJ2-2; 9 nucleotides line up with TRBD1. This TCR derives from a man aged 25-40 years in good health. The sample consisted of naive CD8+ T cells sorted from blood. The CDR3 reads CASSISWTGATGKTGELFF. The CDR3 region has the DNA TGTGCCAGTAGTATATCTTGGACAGGGGCGACGGGAAAAACCGGGGAGCTGTTTTTT.